The T cell receptor (beta chain) described here comes from a study of blood T cells in healthy people across ages. Then a second PCR, running roughly 7 to 11 cycles, was carried out with a sample-barcoded 5' primer and a J-beta primer mix. In TCRdb, the 5' RACE reads were re-called with MiXCR into one record per CDR3 protein. This sample has over 950,000 distinct CDR3 sequences, with roughly 51% found just once. As for this clonotype: Its antigen is undetermined.

Whole-study results and caveats: Older age coincided with a roughly linear decline in TCR beta diversity per million T cells. A strong correlation between TCR beta diversity and naive T cell percentage was seen.

This CDR3 region has 15 residues. The V end was cut by 8 bases, the J end by 2 bases, with 16 bases between. Germline loops: CDR1 SGHNT, CDR2 YENEEA. Sequencing used blood. V gene TRBV11-3 combines with J gene TRBJ2-1; perhaps TRBD2 as D (6 bases). The source is a woman aged 60-75 years in good health. The CDR3 reads CASSGPRRAYNEQFF. The CDR3 region has the DNA TGTGCCAGCTCCGGACCGAGGAGGGCCTACAATGAGCAGTTCTTC.